A single TCR beta chain is shown here with its context. A J-beta primer mix and a sample-barcoded 5' primer were used in a second PCR of roughly 6 to 11 cycles. TCRdb recomputed calls from the 5' RACE reads with MiXCR, one row per CDR3 protein. The sample has roughly 2 million distinct CDR3 sequences; less than 50% are singletons. Germline CDR1 SQVTM, CDR2 ANQGSEA. The CDR3 totals 12 residues. These data originate in a study of blood T cells in healthy people across ages. Sample: blood. This TCR came from a woman aged 35 to 49 in good health. This chain links TRBV29-1 with TRBJ2-5; D may be TRBD1 (5 bases). Judging by the DNA end, TRBJ2-4 fits better; the J call may be wrong. The CDR3 DNA follows: TGCAGCGTTGAAAGGGGTTCAAACATTCAGTACTTC. Translating gives CSVERGSNIQYF.